This T cell receptor (beta chain) was recorded in a study of shared clonotypes between healthy human individuals. V was trimmed by 0 bases and J by 8 bases, leaving 7 bases between them. CDR1 and CDR2 from the germline V gene are GTSNPN and SVGIG (reference sequence). This CDR3 has 12 residues. Profiled with immunoSEQ multiplex PCR; TCRdb holds only in-frame clones, not every one. The data contain some 2,000,000 clones, approximately 94% of them singletons. Naivety among CD8 cells was defined by CD45RO negativity and positive CCR7 selection, thereby excluding terminally differentiated effector memory CD45RA+ cells.

What was sequenced was naive CD8+ T cells sorted from blood. The chain employs TRBV30 and TRBJ1-4; D is undetermined. This sequence was found in a man aged 18 to 30 in good health. In DNA, the CDR3 is TGTGCCTGGAGTGTATGGGGAGAAAAACTGTTTTTT. Protein product: CAWSVWGEKLFF. The entire variable domain, with the rest obtained from reference TRBV30 and TRBJ1-4, is as follows: SQTIHQWPATLVQPVGSPLSLECTVEGTSNPNLYWYRQAAGRGLQLLFYSVGIGQISSEVPQNLSASRPQDRQFILSSKKLLLSDSGFYLCAWSVWGEKLFFGSGTQLSVL.